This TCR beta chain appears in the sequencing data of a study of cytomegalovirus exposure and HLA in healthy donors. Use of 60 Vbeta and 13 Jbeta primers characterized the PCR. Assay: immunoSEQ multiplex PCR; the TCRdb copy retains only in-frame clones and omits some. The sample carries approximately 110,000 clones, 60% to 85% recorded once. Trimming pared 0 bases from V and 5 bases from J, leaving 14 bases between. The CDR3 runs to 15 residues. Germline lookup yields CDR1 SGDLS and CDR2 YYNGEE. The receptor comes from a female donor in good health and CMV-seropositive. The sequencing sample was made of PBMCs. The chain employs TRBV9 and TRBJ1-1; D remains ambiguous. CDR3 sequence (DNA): TGTGCCAGCAGCGTAGTGTGGGAGGGTGGGACTGAAGCTTTCTTT. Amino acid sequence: CASSVVWEGGTEAFF. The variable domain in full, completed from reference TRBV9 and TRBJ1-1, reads DSGVTQTPKHLITATGQRVTLRCSPRSGDLSVYWYQQSLDQGLQFLIQYYNGEERAKGNILERFSAQQFPDLHSELNLSSLELGDSALYFCASSVVWEGGTEAFFGQGTRLTVV.